These 4 T cell receptor beta chains came from one sample sequenced in a study of blood T cell repertoires in COVID-19. The table came from immunoSEQ multiplex PCR; TCRdb's copy has only in-frame clones and leaves some out. The sample holds more than 200,000 clones; approximately 80% are singletons and the top ten take under 4.5%. What was sequenced was PBMCs or T cells enriched from blood (not recorded which). These receptors originate from a man aged 25-45 years with acute COVID-19.

The chain has TRBV6-1 and TRBJ1-1; tentatively, D is TRBD1 (6 bases). Trimming pared 2 bases from V and 10 bases from J, leaving 14 bases between. This CDR3 has 13 amino acids. CDR1 and CDR2 from the germline V gene are MNHNS and SASEGT. The DNA of the CDR3 is TGTGCCAGCAGTGAAAGTCAGGGGATGAGAGCTTTCTTT. It codes for CASSESQGMRAFF.

V is TRBV9 and J is TRBJ2-7, with 8 bases aligning to TRBD2. Germline CDR1 SGDLS, CDR2 YYNGEE. The CDR3 runs to 14 residues. V gave up 4 bases and J gave up 6 bases; unmatched junction bases: 9. The CDR3: CASSPRTSQGEQYF. Here the CDR3 DNA reads TGTGCCAGCAGCCCCCGGACTAGCCAAGGCGAGCAGTACTTC.

The rearrangement links TRBV27 to TRBJ1-2, with 7 bases that match TRBD1. The CDR3 length is 14 residues. Germline CDR1 is MNHEY and CDR2 is SMNVEV (reference sequence). V trimming: 8 bases; J trimming: 7 bases; junction bases outside the gene matches: 13. CDR3 bases: TGTGCCAGCGGCTGGAAAGAGACAGGGATTGGCTACACCTTC. It encodes CASGWKETGIGYTF.

This clone turned up a few times. The J gene is TRBJ1-1, the V gene TRBV10-1; D unresolved. The CDR3 length is 13 residues. The ends were cut back, 10 bases at V and 0 bases at J, with 12 bases in the middle. Germline-derived CDR1 and CDR2 are WNHNN and SYGVQD (reference sequence). CDR3 loop: CATSRSMNTEAFF. CDR3 DNA sequence: TGCGCCACCTCCCGGTCCATGAACACTGAAGCTTTCTTT.